The clone carrying this T cell receptor beta chain has a single count. Antigen specificity is unknown. At the deep level, the assay was run. The sorted-subset replicate PCRs were given about 200 ng DNA, which is roughly 30,000 T cell genomes. TCRdb keeps only in-frame clones here, not all; method: immunoSEQ multiplex PCR. The sample has some 95,000 clones, approximately 75% seen once; the top ten hold 50%. This record belongs to a study of shared clonotypes between healthy human individuals. Whole-study findings and limits: Generation of non-shared clonotypes was less probable than generation of clonotypes shared by all four donors.

The CDR3 runs 16 residues. The V gene's germline CDR1 is SEHNR and CDR2 FQNEAQ (reference sequence). V lost 4 bases, J lost 5 bases, and 6 bases stayed unmatched. This TCR was sampled from a man in his thirties or forties in good health. Sequencing was done on a sample of memory CD8+ T cells sorted from blood. This sample's subset: CD45RO+ cells pooled with CCR7-negative TemRA cells. The chain couples TRBV7-9 to TRBJ2-5; 14 bases match TRBD2. The CDR3 sequence: CASSSPGLAGVETQYF. CDR3 coding DNA: TGTGCCAGCAGCTCACCGGGACTAGCGGGAGTGGAGACCCAGTACTTC.